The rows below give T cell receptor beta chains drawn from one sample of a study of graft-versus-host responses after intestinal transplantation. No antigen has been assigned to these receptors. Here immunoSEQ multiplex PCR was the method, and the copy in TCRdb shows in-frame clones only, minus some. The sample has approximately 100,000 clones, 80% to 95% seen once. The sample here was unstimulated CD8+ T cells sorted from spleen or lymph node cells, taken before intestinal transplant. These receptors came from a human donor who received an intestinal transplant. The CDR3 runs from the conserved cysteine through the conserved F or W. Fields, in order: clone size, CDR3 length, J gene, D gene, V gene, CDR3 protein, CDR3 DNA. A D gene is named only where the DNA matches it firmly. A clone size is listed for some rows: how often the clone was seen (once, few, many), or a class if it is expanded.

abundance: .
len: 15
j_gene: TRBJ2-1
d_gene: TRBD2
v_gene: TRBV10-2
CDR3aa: CASSAPGLTYNEQFF
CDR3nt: TGCGCCAGCAGCGCGCCGGGACTAACCTACAATGAGCAGTTCTTC

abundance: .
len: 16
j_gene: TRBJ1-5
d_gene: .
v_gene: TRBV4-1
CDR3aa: CASSQVYQGRDQPQHF
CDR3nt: TGCGCCAGCAGCCAAGTTTATCAGGGGCGAGATCAGCCCCAGCATTTT

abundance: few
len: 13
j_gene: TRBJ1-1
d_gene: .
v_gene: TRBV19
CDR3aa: CASSYALNTEAFF
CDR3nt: TGTGCCAGTAGTTACGCCTTGAACACTGAAGCTTTCTTT

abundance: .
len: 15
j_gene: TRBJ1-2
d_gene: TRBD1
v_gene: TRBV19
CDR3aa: CASRIDRDGDYGYTF
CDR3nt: TGTGCCAGTAGGATTGACAGGGATGGTGACTATGGCTACACCTTC

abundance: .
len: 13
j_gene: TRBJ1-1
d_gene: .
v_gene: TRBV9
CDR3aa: CASSGARDTEAFF
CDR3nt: TGTGCCAGCAGCGGGGCGAGGGACACTGAAGCTTTCTTT

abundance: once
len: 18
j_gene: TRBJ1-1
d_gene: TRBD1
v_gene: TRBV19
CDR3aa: CASSIDPTGTIMNTEAFF
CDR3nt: TGTGCCAGTAGTATAGACCCGACAGGGACGATCATGAACACTGAAGCTTTCTTT

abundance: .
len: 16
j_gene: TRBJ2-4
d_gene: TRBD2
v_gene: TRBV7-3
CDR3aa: CASSLRGGASKNIQYF
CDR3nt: TGTGCCAGCAGCCTGCGCGGGGGGGCCTCCAAAAACATTCAGTACTTC

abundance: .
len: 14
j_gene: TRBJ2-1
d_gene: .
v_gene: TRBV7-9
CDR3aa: CASSLGRGTNEQFF
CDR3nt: TGTGCCAGCAGCTTAGGCCGGGGGACCAATGAGCAGTTCTTC

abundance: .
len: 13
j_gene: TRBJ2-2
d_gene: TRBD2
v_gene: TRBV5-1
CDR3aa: CASSVGGPGELFF
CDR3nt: TGCGCCAGCAGCGTGGGAGGGCCCGGGGAGCTGTTTTTT

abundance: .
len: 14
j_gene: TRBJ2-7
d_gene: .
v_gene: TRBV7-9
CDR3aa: CASSPTTDSYEQYF
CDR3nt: TGTGCCAGCAGCCCCACGACTGATTCCTACGAGCAGTACTTC

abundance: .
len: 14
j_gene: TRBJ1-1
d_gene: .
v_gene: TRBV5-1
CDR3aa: CASSLLGGPAEAFF
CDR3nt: TGCGCCAGCAGCCTCCTGGGCGGGCCCGCTGAAGCTTTCTTT

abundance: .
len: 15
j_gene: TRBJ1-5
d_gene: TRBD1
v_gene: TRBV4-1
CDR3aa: CASSRPGTENQPQHF
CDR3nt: TGCGCCAGCAGCCGCCCCGGGACAGAGAATCAGCCCCAGCATTTT

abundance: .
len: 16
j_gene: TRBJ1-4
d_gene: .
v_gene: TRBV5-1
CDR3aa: CASSPGNVGRDEKLFF
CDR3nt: TGCGCCAGCAGCCCCGGGAATGTGGGGCGAGATGAAAAACTGTTTTTT

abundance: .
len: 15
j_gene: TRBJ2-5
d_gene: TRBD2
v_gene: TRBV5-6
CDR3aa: CASSRTSGYKETQYF
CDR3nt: TGTGCCAGCAGCCGGACTAGCGGGTATAAAGAGACCCAGTACTTC

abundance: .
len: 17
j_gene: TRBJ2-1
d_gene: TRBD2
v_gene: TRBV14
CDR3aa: CASSPRGGSGGAYEQFF
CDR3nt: TGTGCCAGCAGCCCAAGGGGTGGTAGCGGGGGGGCATATGAGCAGTTCTTC

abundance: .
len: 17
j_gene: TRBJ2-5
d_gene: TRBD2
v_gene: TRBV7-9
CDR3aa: CASSLGELAGPKETQYF
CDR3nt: TGTGCCAGCAGCTTAGGAGAACTAGCGGGGCCCAAAGAGACCCAGTACTTC

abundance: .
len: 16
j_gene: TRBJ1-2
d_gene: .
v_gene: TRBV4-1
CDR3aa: CASSQDPMGRPYGYTF
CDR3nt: TGCGCCAGCAGCCAAGATCCCATGGGCCGGCCCTATGGCTACACCTTC

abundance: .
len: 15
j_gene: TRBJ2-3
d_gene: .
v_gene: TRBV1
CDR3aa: CTSSHLAGAPDTQYF
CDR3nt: TGCACCAGCAGCCATCTAGCGGGGGCTCCAGATACGCAGTATTTT

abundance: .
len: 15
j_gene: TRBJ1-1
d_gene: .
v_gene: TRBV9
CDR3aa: CASSVADISNTEAFF
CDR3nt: TGTGCCAGCAGCGTAGCGGACATCTCGAACACTGAAGCTTTCTTT

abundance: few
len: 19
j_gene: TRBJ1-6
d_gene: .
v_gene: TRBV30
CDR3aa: CAWSVHSKGVSSYNSPLHF
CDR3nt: TGTGCCTGGAGTGTACACTCGAAGGGTGTGAGCTCCTATAATTCACCCCTCCACTTT

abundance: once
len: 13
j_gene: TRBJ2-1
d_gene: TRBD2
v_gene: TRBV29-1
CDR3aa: CSVTSGGYNEQFF
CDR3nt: TGCAGCGTTACTAGCGGGGGCTACAATGAGCAGTTCTTC

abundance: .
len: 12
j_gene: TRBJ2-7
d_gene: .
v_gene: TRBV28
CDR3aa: CASSVRSYEQYF
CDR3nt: TGTGCCAGCAGTGTCCGTTCTTACGAGCAGTACTTC

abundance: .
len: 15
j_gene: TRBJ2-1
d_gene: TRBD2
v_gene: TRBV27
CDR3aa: CASSLSTSGSNEQFF
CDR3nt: TGTGCCAGCAGTTTAAGTACTAGCGGATCAAATGAGCAGTTCTTC

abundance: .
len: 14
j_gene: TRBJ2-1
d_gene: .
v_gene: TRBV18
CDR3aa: CASSLEFEWDEQFF
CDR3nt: TGTGCCAGCTCACTAGAATTCGAGTGGGATGAGCAGTTCTTC

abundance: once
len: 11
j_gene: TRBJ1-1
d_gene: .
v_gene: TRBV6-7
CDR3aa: CASSVKPEAFF
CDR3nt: TGTGCCAGCTCGGTGAAGCCTGAAGCTTTCTTT

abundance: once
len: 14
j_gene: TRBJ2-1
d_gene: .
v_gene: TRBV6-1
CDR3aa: CASSDRVFGGEQFF
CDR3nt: TGTGCCAGCAGTGACAGGGTGTTCGGGGGTGAGCAGTTCTTC

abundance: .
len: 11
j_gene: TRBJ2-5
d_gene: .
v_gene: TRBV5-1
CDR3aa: CASSLQETQYF
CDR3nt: TGCGCCAGCAGCTTACAAGAGACCCAGTACTTC

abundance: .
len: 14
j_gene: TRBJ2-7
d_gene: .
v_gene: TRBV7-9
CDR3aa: CASSSGRRNYEQYF
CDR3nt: TGTGCCAGCAGCAGCGGACGAAGGAACTACGAGCAGTACTTC

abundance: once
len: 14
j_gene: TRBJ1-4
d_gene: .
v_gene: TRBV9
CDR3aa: CASSAADANEKLFF
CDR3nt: TGTGCCAGCAGCGCCGCTGACGCTAATGAAAAACTGTTTTTT

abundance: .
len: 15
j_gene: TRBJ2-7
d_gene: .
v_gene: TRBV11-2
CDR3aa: CASSLAGGLTYEQYF
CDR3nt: TGTGCCAGCAGCTTAGCCGGGGGGCTCACCTACGAGCAGTACTTC

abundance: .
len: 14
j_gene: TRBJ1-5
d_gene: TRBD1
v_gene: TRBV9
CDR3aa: CASSQGQSNQPQHF
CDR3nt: TGTGCCAGCAGTCAGGGACAGTCCAATCAGCCCCAGCATTTT

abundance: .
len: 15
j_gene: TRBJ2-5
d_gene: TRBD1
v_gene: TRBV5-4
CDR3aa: CASSTGYSIEETQYF
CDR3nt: TGTGCCAGCTCGACAGGGTATAGTATAGAAGAGACCCAGTACTTC

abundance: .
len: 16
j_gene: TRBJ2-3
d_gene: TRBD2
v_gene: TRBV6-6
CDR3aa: CASSYFGREGTDTQYF
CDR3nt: TGTGCCAGCAGTTACTTCGGTCGGGAGGGCACAGATACGCAGTATTTT

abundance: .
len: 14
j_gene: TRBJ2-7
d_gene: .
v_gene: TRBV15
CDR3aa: CATSAQQSSREQYF
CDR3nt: TGTGCCACCAGCGCTCAACAGTCTTCTCGTGAGCAGTACTTC

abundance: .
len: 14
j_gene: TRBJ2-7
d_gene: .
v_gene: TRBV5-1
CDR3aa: CASSLDTRGDEQYF
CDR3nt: TGCGCCAGCAGCTTGGATACGAGGGGAGACGAGCAGTACTTC

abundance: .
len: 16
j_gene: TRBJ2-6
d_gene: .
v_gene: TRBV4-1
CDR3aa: CASSQDQASGANVLTF
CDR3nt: TGCGCCAGCAGCCAAGATCAGGCCTCTGGGGCCAACGTCCTGACTTTC

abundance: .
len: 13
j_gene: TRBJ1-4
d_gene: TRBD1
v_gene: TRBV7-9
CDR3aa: CAVLGTGEEKLFF
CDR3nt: TGTGCCGTCCTAGGGACAGGGGAAGAAAAACTGTTTTTT

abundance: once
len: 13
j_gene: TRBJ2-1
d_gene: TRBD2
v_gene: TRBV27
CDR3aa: CASSLLAGGEQFF
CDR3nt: TGTGCCAGCAGTTTACTAGCGGGGGGGGAGCAGTTCTTC

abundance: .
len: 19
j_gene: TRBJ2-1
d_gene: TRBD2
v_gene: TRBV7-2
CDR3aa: CASSFATPTGLAGYNEQFF
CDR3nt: TGTGCCAGCAGCTTCGCCACCCCGACGGGACTAGCGGGATACAATGAGCAGTTCTTC

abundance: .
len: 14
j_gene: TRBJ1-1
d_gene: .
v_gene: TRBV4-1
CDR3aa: CASTQAPGNTEAFF
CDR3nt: TGCGCCAGCACCCAAGCCCCAGGGAACACTGAAGCTTTCTTT

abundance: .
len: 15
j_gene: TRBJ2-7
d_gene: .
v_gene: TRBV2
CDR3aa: CASSPLTGSSYEQYF
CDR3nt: TGTGCCAGCAGCCCTTTGACGGGAAGCTCCTACGAGCAGTACTTC

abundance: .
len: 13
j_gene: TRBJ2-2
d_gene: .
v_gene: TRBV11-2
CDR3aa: CASSWGPGGELFF
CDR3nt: TGTGCCAGCAGCTGGGGACCAGGAGGGGAGCTGTTTTTT

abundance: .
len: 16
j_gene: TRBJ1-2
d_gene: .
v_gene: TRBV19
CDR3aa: CASSVLLPTGTYGYTF
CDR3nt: TGTGCCAGTAGTGTACTCCTCCCGACGGGGACCTATGGCTACACCTTC

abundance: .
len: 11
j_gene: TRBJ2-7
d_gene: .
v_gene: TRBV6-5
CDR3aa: CASSYGEEQYF
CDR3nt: TGTGCCAGCAGTTACGGGGAAGAGCAGTACTTC

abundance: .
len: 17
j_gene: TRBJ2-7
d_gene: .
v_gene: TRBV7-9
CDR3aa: CASSPRVGQKDYYEQYF
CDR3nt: TGTGCCAGCAGCCCGAGGGTGGGACAGAAGGACTACTACGAGCAGTACTTC

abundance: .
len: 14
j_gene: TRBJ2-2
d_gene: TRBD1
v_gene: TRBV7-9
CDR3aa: CASGRTGWGGELFF
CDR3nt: TGTGCCAGCGGTCGGACAGGGTGGGGCGGGGAGCTGTTTTTT

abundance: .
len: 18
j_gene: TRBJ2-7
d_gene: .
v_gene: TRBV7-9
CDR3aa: CASSGAGTLRTFPYEQYF
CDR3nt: TGTGCCAGCAGCGGGGCTGGGACTCTTCGAACCTTCCCCTACGAGCAGTACTTC

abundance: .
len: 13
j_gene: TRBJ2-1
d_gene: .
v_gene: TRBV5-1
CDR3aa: CASSPTSSDEQFF
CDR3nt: TGCGCCAGCAGCCCGACTTCTTCGGATGAGCAGTTCTTC

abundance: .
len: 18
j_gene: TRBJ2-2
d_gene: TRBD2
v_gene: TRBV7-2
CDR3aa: CASSPGLAGVPGTGELFF
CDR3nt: TGTGCCAGCAGCCCGGGACTAGCGGGGGTTCCCGGCACCGGGGAGCTGTTTTTT

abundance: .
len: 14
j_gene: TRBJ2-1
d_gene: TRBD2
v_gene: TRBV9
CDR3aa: CASSRGGPGNEQFF
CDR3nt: TGTGCCAGCAGCCGGGGGGGCCCGGGCAATGAGCAGTTCTTC

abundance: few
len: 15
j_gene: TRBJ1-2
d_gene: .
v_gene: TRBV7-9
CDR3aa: CASSPAGGANYGYTF
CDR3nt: TGTGCCAGCAGCCCCGCCGGGGGCGCTAACTATGGCTACACCTTC